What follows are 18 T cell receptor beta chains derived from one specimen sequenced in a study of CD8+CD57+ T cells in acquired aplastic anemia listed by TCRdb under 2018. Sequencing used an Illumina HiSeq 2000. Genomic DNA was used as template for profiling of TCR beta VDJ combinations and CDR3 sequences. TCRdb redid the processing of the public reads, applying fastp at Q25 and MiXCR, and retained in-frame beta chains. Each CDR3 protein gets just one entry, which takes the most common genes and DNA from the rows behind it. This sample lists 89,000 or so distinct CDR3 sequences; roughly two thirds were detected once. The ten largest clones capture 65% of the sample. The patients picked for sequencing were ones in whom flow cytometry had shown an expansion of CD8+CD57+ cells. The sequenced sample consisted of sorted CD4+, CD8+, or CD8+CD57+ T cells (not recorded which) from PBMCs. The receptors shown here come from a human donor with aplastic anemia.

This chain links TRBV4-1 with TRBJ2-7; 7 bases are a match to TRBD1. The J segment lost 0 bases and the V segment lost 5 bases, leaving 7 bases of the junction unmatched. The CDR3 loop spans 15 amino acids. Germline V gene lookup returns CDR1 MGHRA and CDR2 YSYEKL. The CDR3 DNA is TGCGCCAGCAGCTTCCGGGACAGAAGCTCCTACGAGCAGTACTTC. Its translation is CASSFRDRSSYEQYF.

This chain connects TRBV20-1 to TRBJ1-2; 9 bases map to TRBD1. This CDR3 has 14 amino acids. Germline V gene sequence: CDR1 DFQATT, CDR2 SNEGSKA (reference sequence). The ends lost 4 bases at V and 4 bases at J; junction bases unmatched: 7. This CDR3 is CSAMGQGTFYGYTF. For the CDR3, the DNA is TGCAGTGCTATGGGACAGGGCACCTTCTATGGCTACACCTTC.

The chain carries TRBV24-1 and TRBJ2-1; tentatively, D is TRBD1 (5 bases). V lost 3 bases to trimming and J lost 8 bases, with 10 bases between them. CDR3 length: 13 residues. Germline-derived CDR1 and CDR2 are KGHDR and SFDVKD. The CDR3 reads CATSDEKGYEQFF. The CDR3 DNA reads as TGTGCCACCAGTGATGAAAAGGGGTATGAGCAGTTCTTC.

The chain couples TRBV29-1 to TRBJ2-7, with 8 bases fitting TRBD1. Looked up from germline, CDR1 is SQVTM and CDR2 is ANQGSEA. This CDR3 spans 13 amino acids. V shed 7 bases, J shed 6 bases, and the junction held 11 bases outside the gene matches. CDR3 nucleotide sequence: TGCAGCGCCAGGGACAGGTCGGTGGTCGAGCAGTACTTC. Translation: CSARDRSVVEQYF.

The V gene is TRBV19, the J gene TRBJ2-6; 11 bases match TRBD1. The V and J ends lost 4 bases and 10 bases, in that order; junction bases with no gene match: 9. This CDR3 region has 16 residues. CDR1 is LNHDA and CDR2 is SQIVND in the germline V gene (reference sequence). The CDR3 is CASSTSPGQGGNVLTF. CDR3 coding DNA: TGTGCCAGTAGTACAAGTCCGGGACAGGGGGGTAACGTCCTGACTTTC.

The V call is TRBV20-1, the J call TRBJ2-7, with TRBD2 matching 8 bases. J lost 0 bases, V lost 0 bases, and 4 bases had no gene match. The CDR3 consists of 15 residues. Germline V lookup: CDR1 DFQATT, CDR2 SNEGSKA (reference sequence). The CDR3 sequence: CSARDTSGSSYEQYF. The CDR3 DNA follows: TGCAGTGCTAGAGATACGAGCGGGAGCTCCTACGAGCAGTACTTC.

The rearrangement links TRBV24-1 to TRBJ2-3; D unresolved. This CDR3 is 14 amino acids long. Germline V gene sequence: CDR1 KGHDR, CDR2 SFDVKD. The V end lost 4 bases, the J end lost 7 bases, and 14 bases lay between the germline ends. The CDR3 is CATSDPGRPNTQYF. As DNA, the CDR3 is TGTGCCACCAGTGACCCTGGACGCCCAAATACGCAGTATTTT.

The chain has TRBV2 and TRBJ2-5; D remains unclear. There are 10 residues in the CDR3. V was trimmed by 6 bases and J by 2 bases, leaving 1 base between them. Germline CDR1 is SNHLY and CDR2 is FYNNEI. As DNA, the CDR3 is TGTGCCAGCAGGCAAGAGACCCAGTACTTC. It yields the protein CASRQETQYF.

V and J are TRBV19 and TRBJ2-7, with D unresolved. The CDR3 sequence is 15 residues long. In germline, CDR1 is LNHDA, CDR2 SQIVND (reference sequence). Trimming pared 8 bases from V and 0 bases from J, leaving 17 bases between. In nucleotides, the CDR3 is TGTGCCAGTTCCCCCCAGCCTTGGAGCTCCTACGAGCAGTACTTC. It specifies CASSPQPWSSYEQYF.

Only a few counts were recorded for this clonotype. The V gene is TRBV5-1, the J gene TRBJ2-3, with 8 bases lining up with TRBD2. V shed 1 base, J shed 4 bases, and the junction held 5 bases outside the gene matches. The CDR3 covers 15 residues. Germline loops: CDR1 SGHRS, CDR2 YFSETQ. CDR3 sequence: CASSLSTSGSDTQYF. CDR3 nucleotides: TGCGCCAGCAGCTTGTCTACTAGCGGCTCAGATACGCAGTATTTT.

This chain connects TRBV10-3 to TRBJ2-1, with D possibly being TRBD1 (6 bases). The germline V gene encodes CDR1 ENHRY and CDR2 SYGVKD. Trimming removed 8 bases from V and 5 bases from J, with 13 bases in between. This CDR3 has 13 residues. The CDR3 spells CAILNRADNEQFF. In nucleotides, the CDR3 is TGTGCCATCCTTAACAGGGCCGACAATGAGCAGTTCTTC.

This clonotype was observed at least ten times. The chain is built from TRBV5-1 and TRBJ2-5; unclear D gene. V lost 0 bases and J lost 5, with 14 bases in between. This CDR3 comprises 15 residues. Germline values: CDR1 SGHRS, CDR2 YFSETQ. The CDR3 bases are TGCGCCAGCAGCTTGGAACTAATGGGTGAGGAGACCCAGTACTTC. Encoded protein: CASSLELMGEETQYF.

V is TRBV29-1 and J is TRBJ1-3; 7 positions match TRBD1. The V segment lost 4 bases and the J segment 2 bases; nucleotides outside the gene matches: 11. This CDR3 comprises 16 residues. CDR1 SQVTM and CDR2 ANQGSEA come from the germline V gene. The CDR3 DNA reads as TGCAGCGTTGTAGCAGGGGGGGGAATCGCTGGAAACACCATATATTTT. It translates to CSVVAGGGIAGNTIYF.

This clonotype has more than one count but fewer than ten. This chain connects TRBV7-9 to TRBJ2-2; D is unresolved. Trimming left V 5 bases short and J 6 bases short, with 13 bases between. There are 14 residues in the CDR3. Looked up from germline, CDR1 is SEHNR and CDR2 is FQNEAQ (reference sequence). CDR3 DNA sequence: TGTGCCAGCAGCCTAGGAAGATCCGCCGGGGAGCTGTTTTTT. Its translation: CASSLGRSAGELFF.

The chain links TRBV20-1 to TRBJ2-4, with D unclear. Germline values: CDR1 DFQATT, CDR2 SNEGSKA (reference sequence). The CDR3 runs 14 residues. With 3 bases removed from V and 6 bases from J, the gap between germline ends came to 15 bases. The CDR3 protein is CSASFRAGANIQYF. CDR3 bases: TGCAGTGCTAGCTTTCGGGCAGGCGCAAACATTCAGTACTTC.

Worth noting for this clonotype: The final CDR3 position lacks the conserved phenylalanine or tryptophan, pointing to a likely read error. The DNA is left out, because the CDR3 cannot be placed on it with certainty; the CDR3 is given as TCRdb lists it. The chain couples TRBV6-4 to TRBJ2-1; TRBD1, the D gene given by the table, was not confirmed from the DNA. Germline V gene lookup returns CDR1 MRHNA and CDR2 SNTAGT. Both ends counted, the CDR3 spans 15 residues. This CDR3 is CASSDGGGTSNERFS.

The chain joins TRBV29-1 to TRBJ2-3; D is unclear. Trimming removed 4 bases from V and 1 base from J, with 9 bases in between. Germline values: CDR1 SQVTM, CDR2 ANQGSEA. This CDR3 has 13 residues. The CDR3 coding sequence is TGCAGCGTTGTAGCTGGAGGCACAGATACGCAGTATTTT. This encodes CSVVAGGTDTQYF.

The CDR3 sequence is CSGLRADEAFF. In DNA form, the CDR3 reads TGCAGCGGTCTACGGGCCGATGAAGCTTTCTTT. J is TRBJ1-1 and V is TRBV29-1; no definite D call. V was trimmed by 7 bases and J by 7 bases, leaving 13 bases between them. The CDR3 totals 11 residues. Germline assignment: CDR1 SQVTM and CDR2 ANQGSEA.